These 2 T cell receptor beta chains were all obtained from the same sample, sequenced in a study of T cells after yellow fever vaccination. Each CDR3 protein is one row after TCRdb ran MiXCR on the 5' RACE reads. The table lists fewer than 400,000 distinct CDR3 sequences, 6.2% of them singletons. The material was PBMCs, obtained 5 days after the yellow fever booster vaccination. The receptor source for this set is a man aged 25 to 45 who received the YFV17D yellow fever vaccine.

This clonotype has just a few counts. The CDR3 protein is CASSQDPRQGFYNEQFF. The CDR3 nucleotides read TGTGCCAGCAGCCAAGATCCTAGACAGGGTTTTTACAATGAGCAGTTCTTC. The chain recombines TRBV14 with TRBJ2-1; the match to TRBD1 covers 7 bases. The CDR3 is made up of 17 amino acids. Germline V gene sequence: CDR1 SGHDN, CDR2 FVKESK. V gave up 0 bases and J gave up 4 bases; unmatched junction bases: 9.

Ten or more counts support this clonotype. The chain has TRBV12-3 or TRBV12-4 and TRBJ2-3; 11 positions agree with TRBD2. The CDR3 has 14 residues. Trimming removed 2 bases from V and 5 bases from J; junction bases left unmatched: 0. This CDR3 is CASSLTSGGDTQYF. The CDR3 DNA reads TGTGCCAGCAGTTTAACTAGCGGGGGAGATACGCAGTATTTT.